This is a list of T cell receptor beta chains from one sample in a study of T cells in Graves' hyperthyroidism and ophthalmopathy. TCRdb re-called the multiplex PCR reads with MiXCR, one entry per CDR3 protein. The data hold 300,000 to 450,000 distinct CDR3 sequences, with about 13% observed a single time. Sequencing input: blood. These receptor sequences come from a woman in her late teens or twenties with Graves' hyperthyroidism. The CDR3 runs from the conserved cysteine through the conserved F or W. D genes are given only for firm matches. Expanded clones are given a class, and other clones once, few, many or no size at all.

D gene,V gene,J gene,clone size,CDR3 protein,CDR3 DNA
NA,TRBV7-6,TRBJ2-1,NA,CASRDRKNEQFF,TGTGCCAGTAGGGACCGGAAGAATGAGCAGTTCTTC
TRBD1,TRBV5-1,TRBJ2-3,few,CASSLEGQGGADTQYF,TGCGCCAGCAGCTTGGAGGGACAGGGGGGCGCAGATACGCAGTATTTT
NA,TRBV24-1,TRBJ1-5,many,CATSEWGGGQPQHF,TGTGCCACCAGTGAATGGGGTGGGGGACAGCCCCAGCATTTT
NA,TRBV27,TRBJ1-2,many,CASSNLASSYGYTF,TGTGCCAGCAGTAACCTTGCGTCCTCTTATGGCTACACCTTC
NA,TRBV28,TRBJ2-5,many,CASSFGRLGPQETQYF,TGTGCCAGCAGTTTTGGGAGGCTAGGGCCACAAGAGACCCAGTACTTC
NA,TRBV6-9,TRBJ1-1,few,CASSYRAGVYTEAFF,TGTGCCAGCAGTTATAGGGCAGGGGTGTACACTGAAGCTTTCTTT
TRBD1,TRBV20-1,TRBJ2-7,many,CSALTGGQYF,TGCAGTGCTCTCACAGGGGGGCAGTACTTC
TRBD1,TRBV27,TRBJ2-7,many,CASRSSGTGSYEQYF,TGTGCCAGCAGAAGTTCCGGGACAGGGTCCTACGAGCAGTACTTC
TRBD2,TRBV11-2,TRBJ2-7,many,CASSPQQAGGPYEQYF,TGTGCCAGCAGCCCCCAACAGGCGGGAGGGCCCTACGAGCAGTACTTC
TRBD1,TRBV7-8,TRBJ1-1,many,CASSKTIQGMNTEAFF,TGTGCCAGCAGCAAAACCATACAGGGGATGAACACTGAAGCTTTCTTT
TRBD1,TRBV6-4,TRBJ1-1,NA,CASSPGTEETEAFF,TGTGCCAGCAGCCCCGGGACAGAAGAGACTGAAGCTTTCTTT
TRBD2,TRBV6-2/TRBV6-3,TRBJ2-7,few,CASSYGREDHSYEQYF,TGTGCCAGCAGTTACGGGCGGGAGGACCACTCCTACGAGCAGTACTTC
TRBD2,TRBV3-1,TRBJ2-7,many,CASSDRGGPYEQYF,TGTGCCAGCAGCGATCGCGGGGGGCCCTACGAGCAGTACTTC
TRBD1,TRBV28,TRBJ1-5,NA,CASSSFKQGRVVYQPQHF,TGTGCCAGCAGTTCCTTCAAACAGGGGCGAGTAGTATATCAGCCCCAGCATTTT
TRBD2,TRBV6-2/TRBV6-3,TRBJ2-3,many,CASSYGLAGDTDTQYF,TGTGCCAGCAGTTACGGGCTAGCGGGGGACACAGATACGCAGTATTTT
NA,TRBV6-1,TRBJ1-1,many,CARGEWEGIRMNTEAFF,TGTGCCAGGGGAGAATGGGAGGGAATCCGCATGAACACTGAAGCTTTCTTT
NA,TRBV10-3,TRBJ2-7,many,CAIGPGDREQYF,TGTGCCATCGGCCCGGGGGACCGCGAGCAGTACTTC
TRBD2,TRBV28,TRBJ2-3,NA,CASRGSSGSTDTQYF,TGTGCCAGCAGGGGATCTAGCGGGAGCACAGATACGCAGTATTTT
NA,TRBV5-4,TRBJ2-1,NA,CAPSRAGTGGDEQFF,TGTGCCCCATCCCGGGCGGGTACAGGAGGGGATGAGCAGTTCTTC
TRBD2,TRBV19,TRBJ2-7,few,CASHSGTSGTYEQYF,TGTGCCAGCCATTCCGGGACTAGCGGGACCTACGAGCAGTACTTC
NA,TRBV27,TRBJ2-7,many,CASKVTGDLYEQYF,TGTGCCAGCAAAGTGACAGGCGACCTATACGAGCAGTACTTC
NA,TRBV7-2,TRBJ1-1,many,CASSLSGGWGTEAFF,TGTGCCAGCAGCTTAAGTGGTGGGTGGGGTACTGAAGCTTTCTTT
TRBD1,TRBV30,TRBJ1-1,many,CAWTPGQGLTEAFF,TGTGCCTGGACCCCGGGACAGGGGCTCACTGAAGCTTTCTTT
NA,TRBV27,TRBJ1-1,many,CASSPDRRVGWNTEAFF,TGTGCCAGCAGTCCCGACAGGAGGGTAGGGTGGAACACTGAAGCTTTCTTT
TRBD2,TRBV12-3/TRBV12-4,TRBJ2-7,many,CASNPGLAGAEQYF,TGTGCCAGCAACCCGGGACTAGCGGGAGCCGAGCAGTACTTC
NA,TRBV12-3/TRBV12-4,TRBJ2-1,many,CASSLPSRGFNEQFF,TGTGCCAGCAGTTTACCTTCGAGGGGGTTTAATGAGCAGTTCTTC
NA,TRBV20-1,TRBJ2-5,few,CSARDAGLETQYF,TGCAGTGCTAGAGATGCGGGACTAGAGACCCAGTACTTC
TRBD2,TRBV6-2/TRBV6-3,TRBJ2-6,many,CASSQTSGSVVGGANVLTF,TGTGCCAGCAGCCAGACTAGCGGGAGCGTCGTGGGGGGGGCCAACGTCCTGACTTTC
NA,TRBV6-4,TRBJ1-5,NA,CASKEAGRRDQPQHF,TGTGCCAGCAAGGAGGCAGGGAGGAGGGATCAGCCCCAGCATTTT
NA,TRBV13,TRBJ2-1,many,CASSPPRVVGHNEQFF,TGTGCCAGCAGCCCGCCCCGGGTGGTGGGGCACAATGAGCAGTTCTTC
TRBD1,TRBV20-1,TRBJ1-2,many,CSARDGRGHGYTF,TGCAGTGCTAGAGATGGTAGGGGGCATGGCTACACCTTC
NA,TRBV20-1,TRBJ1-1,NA,CSAPVGAGNIVNTEAFF,TGCAGTGCCCCCGTAGGAGCAGGAAATATTGTGAACACTGAAGCTTTCTTT
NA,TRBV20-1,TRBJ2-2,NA,CSARDLGGTGCTGELFF,TGCAGTGCTAGAGACCTGGGTGGGACGGGCTGTACCGGGGAGCTGTTTTTT
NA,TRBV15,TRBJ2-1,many,CATSGEQEGIYNEQFF,TGTGCCACCTCCGGGGAACAGGAGGGTATATACAATGAGCAGTTCTTC
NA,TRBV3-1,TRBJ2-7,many,CASSQEEGGYEQYF,TGTGCCAGCAGCCAAGAGGAGGGCGGGTACGAGCAGTACTTC
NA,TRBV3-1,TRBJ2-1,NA,CASSLELSSYSEQFF,TGTGCCAGCAGCTTAGAGCTAAGCTCCTACAGTGAGCAGTTCTTC
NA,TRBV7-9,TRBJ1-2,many,CASSDEPKVAAGYGYTF,TGTGCCAGCAGCGACGAGCCCAAGGTGGCCGCAGGGTATGGCTACACCTTC
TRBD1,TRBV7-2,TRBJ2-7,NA,CASSLSRTGEQYF,TGTGCCAGCAGCTTATCCCGGACAGGAGAGCAGTACTTC
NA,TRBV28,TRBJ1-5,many,CASTLGRDQHF,TGTGCCAGCACCCTCGGCAGGGACCAGCATTTT
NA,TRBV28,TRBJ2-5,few,CASKTTGKFETQYF,TGTGCCAGCAAGACAACAGGGAAATTCGAGACCCAGTACTTC
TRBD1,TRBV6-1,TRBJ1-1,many,CASSDPRPGTENTEAFF,TGTGCCAGCAGTGACCCGCGGCCCGGGACAGAAAACACTGAAGCTTTCTTT
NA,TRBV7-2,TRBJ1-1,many,CASNNYQGTEAFF,TGTGCCAGCAACAATTATCAGGGCACTGAAGCTTTCTTT
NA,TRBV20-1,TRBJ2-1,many,CSARSWPYNEQFF,TGCAGTGCTAGAAGTTGGCCATACAATGAGCAGTTCTTC
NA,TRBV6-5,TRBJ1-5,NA,CASRLDRYSNQPQHF,TGTGCCAGCAGACTCGACAGGTATAGCAATCAGCCCCAGCATTTT
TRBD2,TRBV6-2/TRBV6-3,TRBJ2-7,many,CASSSPGLAGGPYEQYF,TGTGCCAGCAGTTCCCCGGGACTAGCGGGGGGACCCTACGAGCAGTACTTC
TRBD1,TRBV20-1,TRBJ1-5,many,CSAWDRGHSNQPQHF,TGCAGTGCCTGGGACAGGGGCCATAGCAATCAGCCCCAGCATTTT
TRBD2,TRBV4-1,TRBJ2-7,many,CASSTAGGLPPGSYEQYF,TGCGCCAGCAGTACGGCGGGAGGGCTCCCCCCGGGCTCCTACGAGCAGTACTTC
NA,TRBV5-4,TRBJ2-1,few,CASSLARFNRNNEQFF,TGTGCCAGCAGCTTGGCTCGATTCAACAGAAACAATGAGCAGTTCTTC
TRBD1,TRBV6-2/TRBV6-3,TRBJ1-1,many,CASSYRGTGYRDTEAFF,TGTGCCAGCAGTTACCGGGGGACAGGGTACCGGGACACTGAAGCTTTCTTT